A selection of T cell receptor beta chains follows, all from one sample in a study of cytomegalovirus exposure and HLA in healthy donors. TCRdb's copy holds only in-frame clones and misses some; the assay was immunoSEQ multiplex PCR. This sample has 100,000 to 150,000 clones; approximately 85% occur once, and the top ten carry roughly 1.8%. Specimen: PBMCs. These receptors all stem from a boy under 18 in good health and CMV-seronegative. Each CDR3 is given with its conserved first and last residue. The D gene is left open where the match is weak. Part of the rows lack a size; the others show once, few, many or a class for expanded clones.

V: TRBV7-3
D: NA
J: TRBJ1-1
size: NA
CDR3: CASSLTGAQGTEAFF
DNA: TGTGCCAGCAGCTTAACAGGGGCACAGGGCACTGAAGCTTTCTTT

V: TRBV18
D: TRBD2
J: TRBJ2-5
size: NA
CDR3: CASSPGLQETQYF
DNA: TGTGCCAGCTCACCGGGACTACAAGAGACCCAGTACTTC

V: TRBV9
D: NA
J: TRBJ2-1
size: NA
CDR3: CASSETSTSSYNEQFF
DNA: TGTGCCAGCAGCGAAACCTCCACTAGCTCCTACAATGAGCAGTTCTTC

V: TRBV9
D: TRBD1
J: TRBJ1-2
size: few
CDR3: CASSPHRPGQGFNYGYTF
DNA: TGTGCCAGCAGCCCACACAGACCGGGACAGGGGTTCAACTATGGCTACACCTTC

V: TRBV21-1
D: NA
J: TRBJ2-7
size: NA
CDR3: CASRYPSGTGVSYEQYF
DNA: TGTGCCAGCAGATACCCCTCCGGGACAGGGGTCTCCTACGAGCAGTACTTC

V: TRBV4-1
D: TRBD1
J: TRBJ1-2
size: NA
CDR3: CASSQFDRGLVGYTF
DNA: TGCGCCAGCAGCCAGTTCGACAGGGGCCTGGTTGGCTACACCTTC

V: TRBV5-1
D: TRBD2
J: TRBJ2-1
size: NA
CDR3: CASRTRLGGGDNEQFF
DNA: TGCGCCAGCAGAACCCGGCTGGGCGGGGGGGACAATGAGCAGTTCTTC

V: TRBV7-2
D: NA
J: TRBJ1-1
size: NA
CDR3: CASSLERGEAFF
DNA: TGTGCCAGCAGCTTAGAAAGGGGCGAAGCTTTCTTT

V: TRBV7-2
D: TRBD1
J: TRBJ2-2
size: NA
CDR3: CASSGTENTGELFF
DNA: TGTGCCAGCTCCGGGACAGAGAACACCGGGGAGCTGTTTTTT

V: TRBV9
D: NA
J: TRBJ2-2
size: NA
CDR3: CASSESTTGTGELFF
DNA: TGTGCCAGCAGCGAGTCAACTACAGGGACCGGGGAGCTGTTTTTT

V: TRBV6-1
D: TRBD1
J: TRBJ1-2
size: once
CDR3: CASSPQGAGYGYTF
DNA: TGTGCCAGCAGTCCCCAGGGGGCGGGCTATGGCTACACCTTC

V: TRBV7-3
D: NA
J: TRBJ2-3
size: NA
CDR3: CASSPTGSTDTQYF
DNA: TGTGCCAGCAGCCCCACCGGTAGCACAGATACGCAGTATTTT

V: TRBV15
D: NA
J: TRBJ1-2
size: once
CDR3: CATSRELRTALGGYTF
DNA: TGTGCCACCAGCAGAGAACTCAGGACAGCATTAGGAGGCTACACCTTC

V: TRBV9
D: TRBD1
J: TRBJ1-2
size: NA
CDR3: CASSVAGTGEGYTF
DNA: TGTGCCAGCAGCGTAGCCGGGACAGGGGAAGGCTACACCTTC

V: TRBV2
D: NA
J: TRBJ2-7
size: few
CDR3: CASSEQGGTYEQYF
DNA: TGTGCCAGCAGTGAGCAGGGAGGAACCTACGAGCAGTACTTC